This T cell receptor (beta chain) derives from a study of beta chain features in type 1 diabetes. This clone was seen more than once but under ten times. V shed 5 bases and J shed 0 bases, with 8 bases lying between them. In germline, CDR1 is MNHEY, CDR2 SVGAGI. CDR3 length: 15 amino acids. The authors reverse transcribed all of the isolated RNA, so sequencing captured expressed TCRB transcripts. Measured with immunoSEQ multiplex PCR; TCRdb has only the in-frame clones, and not every one. The sample contains about 220,000 clones, roughly a tenth of which appear only once. The chain is built from TRBV6-5 and TRBJ2-6; D is uncertain. Sequenced material: central memory CD4+ T cells from blood. The receptor was isolated from a man younger than 35 in good health. The CDR3 DNA reads TGTGCCAGCAGTACCCCCGACTCTGGGGCCAACGTCCTGACTTTC. Its translation is CASSTPDSGANVLTF.